Listed here are 23 T cell receptor beta chains from one sample, sequenced in a study of CD8 T cells in Susac syndrome. Random hexamers were used to reverse transcribe the RNA input (0.5 to 1 ug). TCRdb used MiXCR to reprocess the immunoSEQ multiplex PCR reads, holding one entry per CDR3 protein. The repertoire consists of some 63,000 distinct CDR3 sequences, with approximately 94% occurring once and the leading ten covering roughly 0.55%. The sample comprised CD8+ T cells from PBMCs. The receptor set was obtained from a human donor with multiple sclerosis.

The chain is built from TRBV6-1 and TRBJ2-5; D may match TRBD1 or TRBD2 (5 bases each). With 7 bases removed from V and 6 bases from J, the gap between germline ends came to 15 bases. This CDR3 is 13 amino acids long. Germline loops: CDR1 MNHNS, CDR2 SASEGT. CDR3 residues: CASKTGTGKTQYF. CDR3 in DNA: TGTGCCAGCAAGACCGGGACCGGGAAGACCCAGTACTTC.

This CDR3 is CASSPALRDEQYF. The DNA for the CDR3 is TGTGCCAGCAGCCCGGCCTTGAGGGACGAGCAGTACTTC. This rearrangement joins TRBV5-6 to TRBJ2-7; D might be TRBD2 (5 bases). This CDR3 contains 13 residues. Trimming cost V 4 bases and J 5 bases, with 13 bases left between them. Germline-derived CDR1 and CDR2 are SGHDT and YYEEEE. The whole variable domain, filled in from reference TRBV5-6 and TRBJ2-7, reads DAGVTQSPTHLIKTRGQQVTLRCSPKSGHDTVSWYQQALGQGPQFIFQYYEEEERQRGNFPDRFSGHQFPNYSSELNVNALLLGDSALYLCASSPALRDEQYFGPGTRLTVT.

This CDR3 is CASSHAGGAPLNYGYTF. CDR3 sequence (DNA): TGTGCCAGCTCCCACGCGGGGGGGGCGCCTCTTAACTATGGCTACACCTTC. This chain links TRBV18 with TRBJ1-2, with D possibly matching TRBD1 (6 bases). The V end was cut by 6 bases, the J end by 1 base, with 21 bases between. CDR1 is KGHSH, CDR2 LQKENI, per germline. The CDR3 is made up of 17 amino acids.

The chain couples TRBV11-2 to TRBJ2-5, with D perhaps matching TRBD1 (5 bases). CDR3 size: 14 residues. Between the trimmed V and J ends, which lost 4 bases and 0 bases, there was a span of 9 bases. Germline assignment: CDR1 SGHAT and CDR2 FQNNGV. In DNA, the CDR3 is TGTGCCAGCAGCTCTACAGGATACCAAGAGACCCAGTACTTC. It yields the protein CASSSTGYQETQYF. Full variable domain (rest looked up from reference TRBV11-2 and TRBJ2-5): EAGVAQSPRYKIIEKRQSVAFWCNPISGHATLYWYQQILGQGPKLLIQFQNNGVVDDSQLPKDRFSAERLKGVDSTLKIQPAKLEDSAVYLCASSSTGYQETQYFGPGTRLLVL.

The chain links TRBV4-1 to TRBJ2-3; D gene unclear. The CDR3 loop spans 16 amino acids. Germline V gene sequence: CDR1 MGHRA, CDR2 YSYEKL. V lost 2 bases and J lost 2, with 14 bases in between. The chain's CDR3 is CASSQSQPSYTDTQYF. CDR3 bases: TGCGCCAGCAGCCAAAGCCAGCCGAGTTACACAGATACGCAGTATTTT.

In its sample, this clonotype was seen once. The rearrangement joins TRBV5-1 to TRBJ2-1; D remains ambiguous. Germline CDR1 and CDR2: SGHRS and YFSETQ. The V and J ends lost 1 base and 6 bases respectively, with 8 bases between them. The CDR3 sequence is 13 residues long. DNA of the CDR3: TGCGCCAGCAGCTTGAACAGCCTCAATGAGCAGTTCTTC. It translates to CASSLNSLNEQFF. The full variable domain, rest sourced from reference TRBV5-1 and TRBJ2-1, is KAGVTQTPRYLIKTRGQQVTLSCSPISGHRSVSWYQQTPGQGLQFLFEYFSETQRNKGNFPGRFSGRQFSNSRSEMNVSTLELGDSALYLCASSLNSLNEQFFGPGTRLTVL.

The chain is built from TRBV2 and TRBJ2-7; 8 nucleotides agree with TRBD1. The germline V gene has CDR1 SNHLY and CDR2 FYNNEI. The CDR3 consists of 15 residues. Trimming cost V 8 bases and J 2 bases; bases outside gene matches: 11. CDR3 residues: CASGPRDRRTYEQYF. CDR3 nucleotide sequence: TGTGCCAGCGGCCCGAGGGACAGGCGAACCTACGAGCAGTACTTC.

This clonotype occurred once. This CDR3 reads CASSPGSGRWTGELFF. DNA for the CDR3: TGTGCCAGCAGTCCCGGGAGCGGGAGATGGACCGGGGAGCTGTTTTTT. J is TRBJ2-2 and V is TRBV27; TRBD2 matches at 8 bases. CDR1 MNHEY and CDR2 SMNVEV come from the germline V gene (reference sequence). V was clipped by 5 bases and J by 5 bases; unmatched bases: 10. The CDR3 covers 16 residues.

V and J are TRBV15 and TRBJ1-2; D might be TRBD1 (6 bases). Germline V gene sequence: CDR1 LNHNV, CDR2 YYDKDF (reference sequence). Trimming cost V 8 bases and J 4 bases, with 11 bases left between them. The CDR3 sequence is 12 residues long. CDR3 DNA sequence: TGTGCCACCGGGGGGCCGTTCTATGGCTACACCTTC. Protein product: CATGGPFYGYTF.

This sequence joins TRBV9 and TRBJ2-3; D may be TRBD1 (5 bases). From germline, CDR1 is SGDLS and CDR2 YYNGEE. V was shortened by 0 bases and J by 5 bases, with 10 bases between the two germline ends. This CDR3 contains 14 residues. The CDR3 region has the DNA TGTGCCAGCAGCGTAGAGGGGATTGGAGATACGCAGTATTTT. It yields the protein CASSVEGIGDTQYF.

The genes are TRBV12-3 or TRBV12-4 and TRBJ2-4; 9 positions match TRBD1. V gave up 6 bases and J gave up 11 bases; unmatched junction bases: 5. This CDR3 region has 12 residues. Here the CDR3 reads CASRSGTGLQYF. The CDR3 DNA follows: TGTGCCAGCAGGAGCGGGACAGGGCTTCAGTACTTC.

The chain couples TRBV29-1 to TRBJ1-5; D perhaps matches TRBD1 (5 bases). CDR3 length: 13 residues. Trimming shortened V by 4 bases and J by 0 bases, and 7 bases separated the two germline ends. Germline CDR1 is SQVTM and CDR2 is ANQGSEA. Here the CDR3 reads CSVAGYSNQPQHF. In nucleotides, the CDR3 is TGCAGCGTTGCAGGGTATAGCAATCAGCCCCAGCATTTT.

This clonotype has only one observation. The chain carries TRBV30 and TRBJ2-5; possibly TRBD2 for D (5 bases). Trimming removed 4 bases from V and 5 bases from J, with 11 bases in between. In germline, CDR1 is GTSNPN, CDR2 SVGIG (reference sequence). CDR3 length equals 12 residues. As DNA, the CDR3 is TGTGCCTGGATTGACTACGAGGAGACCCAGTACTTC. This gives the protein CAWIDYEETQYF.

This chain joins TRBV13 and TRBJ2-3, with 7 bases aligning to TRBD1. Unmatched junction bases numbered 13, after V lost 5 bases and J lost 5 bases. There are 16 residues in the CDR3. Germline V gene data show CDR1 as PRHDT and CDR2 as FYEKMQ (reference sequence). The CDR3 reads CASSHKTTGWGDTQYF. The CDR3 nucleotides are TGTGCCAGCAGCCATAAGACGACAGGGTGGGGAGATACGCAGTATTTT.

This chain connects TRBV29-1 to TRBJ1-1, with no clear D. Trimming took 6 bases from V and 2 from J, leaving 7 bases between them. The CDR3 totals 11 residues. Germline lookup yields CDR1 SQVTM and CDR2 ANQGSEA. The CDR3 here is CSVHLNTEAFF. The CDR3 DNA reads as TGCAGCGTGCATCTCAACACTGAAGCTTTCTTT.

This clonotype was detected only once. This sequence joins TRBV20-1 and TRBJ2-7; D uncertain. V lost 4 bases and J 1 base, leaving 14 bases between the germline ends. CDR3 length: 14 residues. CDR1 and CDR2 from the germline V gene are DFQATT and SNEGSKA (reference sequence). The DNA for the CDR3 is TGCAGTGCTACCGTACCGGACGTATCCTACGAGCAGTACTTC. Its translation is CSATVPDVSYEQYF.

The chain combines TRBV27 with TRBJ1-2; no clear D gene. V was trimmed by 6 bases and J by 5 bases, leaving 13 bases between them. Germline CDR1 reads MNHEY; CDR2 reads SMNVEV (reference sequence). The CDR3 covers 13 residues. In nucleotides, the CDR3 is TGTGCCAGCAGCAAGCTCCAAGATTATGGCTACACCTTC. This codes for CASSKLQDYGYTF.

The genes are TRBV4-2 and TRBJ2-7; TRBD2 might be the D (5 bases). The CDR3 loop spans 13 amino acids. Trimming pared 0 bases from V and 11 bases from J, leaving 14 bases between. Germline assignment: CDR1 LGHNA and CDR2 YNFKEQ. CDR3 in amino acids: CASSQDLIGSKYF. The CDR3 coding sequence is TGTGCCAGCAGCCAAGATCTAATTGGGAGCAAGTACTTC.

The chain recombines TRBV19 with TRBJ2-7, with D tentatively TRBD1 (7 bases). CDR3 length equals 14 residues. The V end lost 6 bases, the J end lost 7 bases, and 19 bases lay between the germline ends. Germline lookup yields CDR1 LNHDA and CDR2 SQIVND (reference sequence). CDR3 region: CASSPLAGGWEQYF. The CDR3 nucleotides are TGTGCCAGTAGCCCCCTCGCAGGGGGGTGGGAGCAGTACTTC.

This clonotype has just one count. This chain connects TRBV27 to TRBJ1-1; the match to TRBD1 covers 7 bases. The CDR3 sequence is 15 residues long. CDR1 is MNHEY, CDR2 SMNVEV, per germline (reference sequence). J was trimmed by 0 bases and V by 7 bases; bases with no gene match: 8. In nucleotides, the CDR3 is TGTGCCAGCATTGGGTTGACAGGGCTGAACACTGAAGCTTTCTTT. Its translation: CASIGLTGLNTEAFF.

The rearrangement uses TRBV6-6 and TRBJ2-7; 11 positions match TRBD2. V lost 5 bases, J lost 2 bases, and 5 bases stayed unmatched. CDR1 MNHNY and CDR2 SVGAGI come from the germline V gene (reference sequence). This CDR3 comprises 15 residues. The CDR3 here is CASSIAGGTPYEQYF. Written as DNA, the CDR3 is TGTGCCAGCAGTATAGCGGGAGGGACACCCTACGAGCAGTACTTC.

The V gene is TRBV4-1, the J gene TRBJ2-1, with D perhaps TRBD2 (6 bases). Trimming left V 4 bases short and J 7 bases short, with 23 bases between. Germline V lookup: CDR1 MGHRA, CDR2 YSYEKL. The CDR3 extends over 17 amino acids. The CDR3 protein is CASSPIETSVYTNEQFF. The DNA for the CDR3 is TGCGCCAGCAGCCCGATCGAGACTAGTGTTTATACGAATGAGCAGTTCTTC.

The V and J genes are TRBV12-3 or TRBV12-4 and TRBJ1-2; a weak D match, TRBD1 (6 bases). CDR3 size: 14 residues. Trimming cost V 3 bases and J 5 bases, with 13 bases left between them. In nucleotides, the CDR3 is TGTGCCAGCAGTTTGGGGGGGCAGGGGTATGGCTACACCTTC. Translated, it gives CASSLGGQGYGYTF.